Below are 5 T cell receptor beta chains sequenced from a single sample in a study of shared clonotypes between healthy human individuals. Sequenced by immunoSEQ multiplex PCR; TCRdb stores in-frame clones only, minus some. The table has more than 2,000,000 clones, just over 90% seen once. The sequenced material came from naive CD4+ T cells from PBMCs. Described subset: CD45RA+ positively selected. The receptors shown here come from a young man in good health. Some clones in this sample may be carry-over from other donors' samples.

The count of this clone is one. This chain's CDR3 is CASSSGGGEQYF. For the CDR3, the DNA is TGTGCCAGCAGCTCGGGCGGTGGCGAGCAGTACTTC. The gene calls are TRBV7-3 and TRBJ2-7; D unclear. Trimming removed 4 bases at V and 6 bases at J, with 10 bases between. The CDR3 spans 12 residues. The V gene's germline CDR1 is SGHTA and CDR2 FQGTGA.

V usage is TRBV29-1 and J usage is TRBJ2-7; 7 bases map to TRBD2. The length of the CDR3 is 13 residues. Germline CDR1 reads SQVTM; CDR2 reads ANQGSEA. With 4 bases clipped from V and 4 bases from J, the junction kept 7 bases outside the gene matches. In DNA form, the CDR3 reads TGCAGCGTTGGCGGGAGAGAGTTTTACGAGCAGTACTTC. Translation gives CSVGGREFYEQYF.

This chain connects TRBV21-1 to TRBJ1-1; the table's D call, TRBD1, was not checked against the DNA. TRBV21-1 is deemed a pseudogene. The CDR3 is made up of 18 amino acids. The CDR3 nucleotides read TGTGCCAGCAGCCTGGTTGGGGCAGGGGGCATTATGAACACTGAAGCTTTCTTT. Translating gives CASSLVGAGGIMNTEAFF.

The CDR3 region is CASSSKARQGSYGYTF. In DNA form, the CDR3 reads TGTGCCAGCAGTTCCAAGGCTCGACAGGGATCCTATGGCTACACCTTC. This chain joins TRBV28 and TRBJ1-2, with 7 nucleotides matching TRBD1. Looked up from germline, CDR1 is MDHEN and CDR2 is SYDVKM. Trimming took 4 bases from V and 4 from J; bases not matched to a gene: 12. There are 16 residues in the CDR3.

For this clone: Other DNA sequences within the sample encode an identical CDR3. V and J are TRBV6-1 and TRBJ2-7, with D unresolved. CDR1 is MNHNS and CDR2 is SASEGT in the germline V gene. Trimming pared 2 bases from V and 3 bases from J, leaving 5 bases between. This CDR3 contains 12 residues. CDR3 sequence reads: CASSETGYEQYF. The CDR3 nucleotides are TGTGCCAGCAGTGAAACTGGCTACGAGCAGTACTTC.